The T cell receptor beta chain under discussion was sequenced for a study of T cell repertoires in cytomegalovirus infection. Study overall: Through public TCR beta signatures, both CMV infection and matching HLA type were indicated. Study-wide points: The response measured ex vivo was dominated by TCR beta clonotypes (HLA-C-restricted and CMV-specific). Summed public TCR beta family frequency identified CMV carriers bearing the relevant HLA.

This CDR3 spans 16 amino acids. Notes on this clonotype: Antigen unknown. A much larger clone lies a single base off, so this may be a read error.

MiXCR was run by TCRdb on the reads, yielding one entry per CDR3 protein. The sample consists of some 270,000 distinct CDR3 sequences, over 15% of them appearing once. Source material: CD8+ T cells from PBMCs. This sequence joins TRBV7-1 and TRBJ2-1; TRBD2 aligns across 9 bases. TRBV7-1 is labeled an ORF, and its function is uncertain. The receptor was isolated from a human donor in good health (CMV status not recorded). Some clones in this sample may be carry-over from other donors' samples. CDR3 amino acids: CVSSPLAGGNYNEQFF. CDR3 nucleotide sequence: TGTGTCAGCAGCCCGCTGGCGGGGGGGAACTACAATGAGCAGTTCTTC.